This T cell receptor beta chain was profiled in a study of monozygotic twins with inflammatory bowel disease. This CDR3 has 13 amino acids. Germline CDR1 SGHTA, CDR2 FQGNSA. For each CDR3 protein, TCRdb gives one entry from its re-call of the 5' RACE reads, without DNA. This sample contains just over 300,000 distinct CDR3 sequences. V gene TRBV7-2 combines with J gene TRBJ2-7; TCRdb returns TRBD2, unconfirmable since there is no DNA. The sequencing input was blood. The clonotype was recovered from a human donor with ulcerative colitis or Crohn's disease, or a healthy co-twin of an affected twin (not recorded which). This chain's CDR3 is CASRASGGPRQYF.